The 32 T cell receptor beta chains in this list originate from one sample, sequenced in a study of blood T cell repertoires in COVID-19 (dated by TCRdb to about 2020). The library was produced with the immunoSEQ multiplex PCR assay. TCRdb limited this immuneACCESS table to in-frame rearrangements with V and J called. A share of clones is missing; checked studies link under half to unresolved V genes, and the rest is unexplained. This sample comprises fewer than 200,000 clones, 70% to 90% of them detected only once. Approximately 2% of the sample goes to the ten largest clones. Sequenced input: peripheral blood. These TCRs come from a man aged 18 to 30 who had recovered from COVID-19.

The rearrangement uses TRBV7-2 and TRBJ1-3; tentative D call: TRBD1 (6 bases). V was shortened by 0 bases and J by 0 bases, with 12 bases between the two germline ends. The CDR3 runs 17 residues. Germline V lookup: CDR1 SGHTA, CDR2 FQGNSA. The CDR3 coding sequence is TGTGCCAGCAGCTTAGCGGCAGGGGCTGACTCTGGAAACACCATATATTTT. This translates into CASSLAAGADSGNTIYF.

This clone was detected only a few times. The genes are TRBV6-6 and TRBJ1-3; TRBD1 agrees at 7 bases. Germline trimming cut 2 bases from V and 4 bases from J; bases unmatched to any gene: 5. Germline CDR1 is MNHNY and CDR2 is SVGAGI (reference sequence). The CDR3 length is 15 residues. This chain's CDR3 is CASSYQGQVGNTIYF. CDR3 DNA: TGTGCCAGCAGTTACCAAGGACAGGTGGGAAACACCATATATTTT.

The V call is TRBV5-5, the J call TRBJ2-2, with a tentative D call TRBD2 (6 bases). This CDR3 region has 14 residues. Deletions cut 4 bases from V and 5 bases from J, with 12 bases between. Germline lookup yields CDR1 SGHKS and CDR2 YYEKEE (reference sequence). The DNA for the CDR3 is TGTGCCAGCAGCAACGATGGGGGGACCGGGGAGCTGTTTTTT. Its protein is CASSNDGGTGELFF.

V and J are TRBV18 and TRBJ2-5, with D perhaps TRBD1 (7 bases). V was cut by 1 base and J by 1 base, with 10 bases left in between. Germline CDR1 and CDR2: KGHSH and LQKENI. This CDR3 comprises 15 residues. The CDR3 here is CASSPLQGGQETQYF. The CDR3 DNA sequence: TGTGCCAGCTCACCACTCCAGGGGGGCCAAGAGACCCAGTACTTC.

The rearrangement uses TRBV7-9 and TRBJ2-2, with D possibly being TRBD1 (6 bases). This CDR3 is built from 15 residues. The germline V and J ends were trimmed by 2 bases and 6 bases, with 13 bases remaining between them. Germline assignment: CDR1 SEHNR and CDR2 FQNEAQ (reference sequence). The DNA of the CDR3 is TGTGCCAGCAGCTTAATAGGGGGAGCCCCCGGGGAGCTGTTTTTT. It translates to CASSLIGGAPGELFF.

The J gene is TRBJ1-1, the V gene TRBV6-2 or TRBV6-3, with 11 bases aligning to TRBD1. The CDR3 length is 13 residues. The V gene end was trimmed by 4 bases and the J gene end by 12 bases; junction bases not matched to a gene: 7. CDR1 and CDR2 from the germline V gene are MNHEY and SVGEGT. This CDR3 reads CASSSSVDRGPFF. CDR3 bases: TGTGCCAGCAGTTCCAGTGTGGACAGGGGGCCTTTCTTT.

This chain joins TRBV3-1 (or the pseudogene TRBV3-2) and TRBJ1-1; the match to TRBD1 covers 9 bases. The junction had 0 bases not matched to a gene; V was cut back by 4 bases and J by 3 bases. The CDR3 length is 13 residues. The germline gives CDR1 LGHDT, CDR2 YNNKEL (reference sequence). CDR3 sequence: CASSRTGDTEAFF. The CDR3 coding sequence is TGTGCCAGCAGCCGGACAGGGGACACTGAAGCTTTCTTT.

J is TRBJ1-2 and V is TRBV3-1 (or the pseudogene TRBV3-2); D remains unclear. Trimming took off 2 bases at V and 3 bases at J, with 25 bases between the two ends. CDR3 length: 19 amino acids. The germline V gene encodes CDR1 LGHDT and CDR2 YNNKEL (reference sequence). The CDR3, as DNA: TGTGCCAGCAGCCAACAACCCGCGGCGTCCGGGAGGAAGGACTATGGCTACACCTTC. It is translated as CASSQQPAASGRKDYGYTF.

The J gene is TRBJ1-2, the V gene TRBV11-2; 7 nucleotides align to TRBD1. Germline V lookup: CDR1 SGHAT, CDR2 FQNNGV. Unmatched junction bases numbered 4, after V lost 0 bases and J lost 3 bases. CDR3 length equals 15 residues. In DNA form, the CDR3 reads TGTGCCAGCAGCTTAGATGGGACAGTTTACTATGGCTACACCTTC. Translation gives CASSLDGTVYYGYTF.

The gene calls are TRBV5-1 and TRBJ2-5, with D uncertain. The CDR3 covers 12 residues. V lost 3 bases, J lost 4 bases, and 7 bases lay in between. The germline V gene encodes CDR1 SGHRS and CDR2 YFSETQ. The CDR3 protein is CASSYAGETQYF. The CDR3 coding sequence is TGCGCCAGCAGCTATGCAGGAGAGACCCAGTACTTC.

J is TRBJ2-7 and V is TRBV19, with 8 bases lining up with TRBD1. The CDR3 has 14 residues. V trimming: 6 bases; J trimming: 3 bases; junction bases outside the gene matches: 7. CDR1 and CDR2 (germline): LNHDA, SQIVND (reference sequence). CDR3 in amino acids: CASSFGQGSYEQYF. CDR3 nucleotides: TGTGCCAGTAGCTTTGGACAGGGTAGCTACGAGCAGTACTTC.

The J gene is TRBJ1-3, the V gene TRBV19; D perhaps matches TRBD1 (5 bases). Looked up from germline, CDR1 is LNHDA and CDR2 is SQIVND (reference sequence). V was clipped by 8 bases and J by 4 bases, with 12 bases between them. CDR3 length: 13 amino acids. Here the CDR3 DNA reads TGTGCCAGTGCTCGGACACGCGGAAACACCATATATTTT. It is translated as CASARTRGNTIYF.

DNA for the CDR3: TGCGCCAGCAGCTTGGCCGGGCAGGGAGGCGGGGAGCTGTTTTTT. Its translation: CASSLAGQGGGELFF. The V call is TRBV5-1, the J call TRBJ2-2; tentatively, D is TRBD2 (6 bases). Germline CDR1 reads SGHRS; CDR2 reads YFSETQ. The CDR3 is made up of 15 amino acids. The V end was cut by 0 bases, the J end by 7 bases, with 13 bases between.

V and J are TRBV11-2 and TRBJ2-5, with unresolved D. Trimming stripped 5 bases from V and 5 bases from J, with 15 bases between. Per the germline V gene, CDR1 is SGHAT and CDR2 is FQNNGV. The CDR3 length is 14 residues. CDR3 protein: CASSDGPEEETQYF. Here the CDR3 DNA reads TGTGCCAGCAGCGATGGTCCAGAGGAGGAGACCCAGTACTTC.

The chain is built from TRBV12-5 and TRBJ2-3, with D unresolved. From germline, CDR1 is LGHNT and CDR2 FRNRAP. The CDR3 has 12 residues. With 4 bases removed from V and 6 bases from J, the gap between germline ends came to 8 bases. The CDR3 bases are TGTGCTAGTGGTTCGGTCCTGGATACGCAGTATTTT. Translating gives CASGSVLDTQYF.

V and J are TRBV6-2 or TRBV6-3 and TRBJ2-1; no firm D call. This CDR3 spans 11 amino acids. V lost 5 bases and J 7 bases, leaving 6 bases between the germline ends. Looked up from germline, CDR1 is MNHEY and CDR2 is SVGEGT. CDR3 in DNA: TGTGCCAGCAGTCTCGCGAATGAGCAGTTCTTC. The encoded protein is CASSLANEQFF.

This clone was observed a few times. This chain uses TRBV9 with TRBJ2-3; 7 bases match TRBD1. Germline lookup yields CDR1 SGDLS and CDR2 YYNGEE. V gave up 3 bases and J gave up 8 bases; unmatched junction bases: 9. The CDR3 totals 14 residues. The CDR3 DNA follows: TGTGCCAGCAGCGCATACGACAGGGTGGGTACGCAGTATTTT. Amino acid sequence: CASSAYDRVGTQYF.

A single count supports this clone. This rearrangement joins TRBV7-2 to TRBJ2-7, with D possibly TRBD1 on 5 matching bases. Trimming cost V 7 bases and J 6 bases, with 13 bases left between them. The CDR3 sequence is 12 residues long. Germline V CDR1 and CDR2: SGHTA, FQGNSA. In DNA, the CDR3 is TGTGCCAGCACCCTAGGCAGGGCCGAGCAGTACTTC. Protein product: CASTLGRAEQYF. The full variable domain, completed using reference TRBV7-2 and TRBJ2-7, is GAGVSQSPSNKVTEKGKDVELRCDPISGHTALYWYRQSLGQGLEFLIYFQGNSAPDKSGLPSDRFSAERTGGSVSTLTIQRTQQEDSAVYLCASTLGRAEQYFGPGTRLTVT.

The chain uses TRBV2 and TRBJ1-2; no firm D call. V was clipped by 1 base and J by 3 bases, with 9 bases between them. The germline V gene encodes CDR1 SNHLY and CDR2 FYNNEI. The CDR3 spans 14 residues. As DNA, the CDR3 is TGTGCCAGCAGTGAAGAGTTCGGGGACTATGGCTACACCTTC. Its protein is CASSEEFGDYGYTF.

J is TRBJ1-6 and V is TRBV12-3 or TRBV12-4; unclear D gene. With 6 bases removed from V and 9 bases from J, the gap between germline ends came to 9 bases. CDR3 length: 12 residues. CDR3 nucleotide sequence: TGTGCCAGCAGGGGCGGGGTTTCACCCCTCCACTTT. This sequence encodes CASRGGVSPLHF.

The rearrangement uses TRBV25-1 and TRBJ2-7; 9 nucleotides align to TRBD2. With V trimmed by 9 bases and J by 3 bases, 15 bases remained unmatched. Per germline, CDR1 MGHDK and CDR2 SYGVNS. The CDR3 sequence is 16 residues long. The chain's CDR3 is CASEGLRREGLYEQYF. The CDR3 DNA sequence: TGTGCCAGTGAGGGGTTAAGGCGGGAGGGCCTCTACGAGCAGTACTTC.

CDR3 loop: CASTPGQGWTEAFF. The CDR3 DNA is TGTGCCAGCACCCCGGGACAGGGCTGGACTGAAGCTTTCTTT. The rearrangement uses TRBV6-5 and TRBJ1-1, with 9 bases that match TRBD1. The CDR3 length is 14 residues. V trimming: 7 bases; J trimming: 5 bases; junction bases outside the gene matches: 8. Germline CDR1 MNHEY, CDR2 SVGAGI.

The sample holds one count of this clone. The J gene is TRBJ1-6, the V gene TRBV6-5; TRBD1 might be the D (5 bases). This CDR3 comprises 15 residues. Germline values: CDR1 MNHEY, CDR2 SVGAGI. V was pared by 6 bases and J by 8 bases, with 17 bases between. Written as DNA, the CDR3 is TGTGCCAGCAGCCGGGGACTTTCGGGGGATTCACCCCTCCACTTT. Its translation: CASSRGLSGDSPLHF.

CDR3 in DNA: TGTGCCAGCAGCCCTTCCTCTGGAAACACCATATATTTT. It specifies CASSPSSGNTIYF. The chain combines TRBV9 with TRBJ1-3, with D hard to call. This CDR3 has 13 amino acids. V was pared by 4 bases and J by 0 bases, with 5 bases between. Germline V gives CDR1 SGDLS, CDR2 YYNGEE.

The V call is TRBV24-1, the J call TRBJ1-5, with D possibly TRBD1 on 5 matching bases. This CDR3 contains 14 residues. V was cut by 5 bases and J by 7 bases, with 14 bases left in between. Germline CDR1 KGHDR, CDR2 SFDVKD. CDR3 in amino acids: CATSGPGGGQPQHF. CDR3 bases: TGTGCCACCAGTGGTCCCGGCGGGGGGCAGCCCCAGCATTTT.

This clone showed up just a few times. The V gene is TRBV7-2, the J gene TRBJ2-5; weak D call: TRBD1 (6 bases). Trimming removed 8 bases at V and 1 base at J, with 11 bases between. Germline-derived CDR1 and CDR2 are SGHTA and FQGNSA. The CDR3 runs 13 residues. This CDR3 reads CASSRTVQETQYF. CDR3 bases: TGTGCCAGCTCCCGGACAGTCCAAGAGACCCAGTACTTC. Based on the CDR3 plus reference TRBV7-2 and TRBJ2-5, the full variable domain is GAGVSQSPSNKVTEKGKDVELRCDPISGHTALYWYRQSLGQGLEFLIYFQGNSAPDKSGLPSDRFSAERTGGSVSTLTIQRTQQEDSAVYLCASSRTVQETQYFGPGTRLLVL.

The CDR3 loop reads CASSGGILAEQYF. CDR3 bases: TGTGCCAGCAGTGGAGGTATACTGGCCGAGCAGTACTTC. The chain recombines TRBV6-2 or TRBV6-3 with TRBJ2-7; D is perhaps TRBD2 (5 bases). The CDR3 contains 13 residues. Trimming cost V 5 bases and J 6 bases, with 14 bases left between them. The germline CDR1 and CDR2 sequences are MNHEY and SVGEGT.

This chain connects TRBV7-2 to TRBJ2-2; no clear D. V lost 1 base to trimming and J lost 3 bases, with 9 bases between them. The germline V gene has CDR1 SGHTA and CDR2 FQGNSA. The CDR3 loop spans 15 amino acids. The CDR3 DNA sequence: TGTGCCAGCAGCTTAGTGGGCATCGACACCGGGGAGCTGTTTTTT. Translation: CASSLVGIDTGELFF. Looking up the rest from reference TRBV7-2 and TRBJ2-2 gives the full variable domain: GAGVSQSPSNKVTEKGKDVELRCDPISGHTALYWYRQSLGQGLEFLIYFQGNSAPDKSGLPSDRFSAERTGGSVSTLTIQRTQQEDSAVYLCASSLVGIDTGELFFGEGSRLTVL.

The chain couples TRBV28 to TRBJ2-7; D gene ambiguous. Germline-derived CDR1 and CDR2 are MDHEN and SYDVKM. The V gene lost 5 bases and the J gene lost 9 bases, with 20 bases spanning the gap. The CDR3 loop spans 14 amino acids. Here the CDR3 DNA reads TGTGCCAGCAGTACGACGGATTCCTTACGAGGGCAGTACTTC. The encoded protein is CASSTTDSLRGQYF.

This sequence joins TRBV13 and TRBJ1-1, with D unresolved. The CDR3 is 15 residues long. V was clipped by 3 bases and J by 3 bases, with 14 bases between them. In germline, CDR1 is PRHDT, CDR2 FYEKMQ (reference sequence). CDR3: CASSFNPWRDTEAFF. DNA for the CDR3: TGTGCCAGCAGCTTTAATCCATGGAGGGACACTGAAGCTTTCTTT. The entire variable domain, with the rest obtained from reference TRBV13 and TRBJ1-1, is as follows: AAGVIQSPRHLIKEKRETATLKCYPIPRHDTVYWYQQGPGQDPQFLISFYEKMQSDKGSIPDRFSAQQFSDYHSELNMSSLELGDSALYFCASSFNPWRDTEAFFGQGTRLTVV.

The chain recombines TRBV24-1 with TRBJ2-3; the D is unclear. CDR3 length: 16 amino acids. With 4 bases removed from V and 1 base from J, the gap between germline ends came to 14 bases. Germline V gene data show CDR1 as KGHDR and CDR2 as SFDVKD. CDR3 nucleotide sequence: TGTGCCACCAGTGACCCTTCGGTAGCCGGCACAGATACGCAGTATTTT. It encodes CATSDPSVAGTDTQYF.

The chain is built from TRBV19 and TRBJ1-5, with 10 bases lining up with TRBD1. With 5 bases clipped from V and 3 bases from J, the junction kept 7 bases outside the gene matches. Germline values: CDR1 LNHDA, CDR2 SQIVND (reference sequence). CDR3 length equals 16 residues. The CDR3 reads CASSPRDRGNNQPQHF. CDR3 coding DNA: TGTGCCAGTAGTCCCCGGGACAGGGGAAACAATCAGCCCCAGCATTTT. Variable domain in full (rest from reference TRBV19 and TRBJ1-5): DGGITQSPKYLFRKEGQNVTLSCEQNLNHDAMYWYRQDPGQGLRLIYYSQIVNDFQKGDIAEGYSVSREKKESFPLTVTSAQKNPTAFYLCASSPRDRGNNQPQHFGDGTRLSIL.